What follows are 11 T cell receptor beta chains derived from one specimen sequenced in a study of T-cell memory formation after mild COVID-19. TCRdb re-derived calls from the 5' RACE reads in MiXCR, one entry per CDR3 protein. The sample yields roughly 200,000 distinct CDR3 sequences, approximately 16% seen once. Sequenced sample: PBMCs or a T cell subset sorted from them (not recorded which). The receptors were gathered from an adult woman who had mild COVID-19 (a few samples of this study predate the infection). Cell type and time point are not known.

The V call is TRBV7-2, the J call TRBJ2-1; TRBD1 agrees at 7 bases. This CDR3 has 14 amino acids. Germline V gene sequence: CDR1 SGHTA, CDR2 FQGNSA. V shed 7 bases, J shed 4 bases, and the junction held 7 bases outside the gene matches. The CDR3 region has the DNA TGTGCCAGCAACAAGGGGGCCGAGTACAATGAGCAGTTCTTC. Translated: CASNKGAEYNEQFF. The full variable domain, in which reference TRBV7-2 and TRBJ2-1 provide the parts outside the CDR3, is GAGVSQSPSNKVTEKGKDVELRCDPISGHTALYWYRQSLGQGLEFLIYFQGNSAPDKSGLPSDRFSAERTGGSVSTLTIQRTQQEDSAVYLCASNKGAEYNEQFFGPGTRLTVL.

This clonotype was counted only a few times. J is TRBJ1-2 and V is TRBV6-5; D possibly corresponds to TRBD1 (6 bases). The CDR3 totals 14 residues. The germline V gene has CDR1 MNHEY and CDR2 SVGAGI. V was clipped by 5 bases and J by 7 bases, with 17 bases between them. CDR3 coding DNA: TGTGCCAGCAGTGTAAAAGCAGGGGTAATTGGCTACACCTTC. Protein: CASSVKAGVIGYTF.

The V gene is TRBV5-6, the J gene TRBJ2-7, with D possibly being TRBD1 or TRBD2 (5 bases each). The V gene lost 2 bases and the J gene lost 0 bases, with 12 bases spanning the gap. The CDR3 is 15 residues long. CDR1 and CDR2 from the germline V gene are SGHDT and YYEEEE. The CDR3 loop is CASSFRDGNSYEQYF. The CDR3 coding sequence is TGTGCCAGCAGCTTCCGGGACGGCAACTCCTACGAGCAGTACTTC.

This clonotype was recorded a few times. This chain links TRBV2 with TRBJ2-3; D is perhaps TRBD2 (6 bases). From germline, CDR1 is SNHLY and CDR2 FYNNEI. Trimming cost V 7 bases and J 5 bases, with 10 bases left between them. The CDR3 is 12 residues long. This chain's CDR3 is CASTGGQDTQYF. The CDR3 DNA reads TGTGCCAGCACCGGGGGTCAAGATACGCAGTATTTT. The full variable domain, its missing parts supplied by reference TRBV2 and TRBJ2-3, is EPEVTQTPSHQVTQMGQEVILRCVPISNHLYFYWYRQILGQKVEFLVSFYNNEISEKSEIFDDQFSVERPDGSNFTLKIRSTKLEDSAMYFCASTGGQDTQYFGPGTRLTVL.

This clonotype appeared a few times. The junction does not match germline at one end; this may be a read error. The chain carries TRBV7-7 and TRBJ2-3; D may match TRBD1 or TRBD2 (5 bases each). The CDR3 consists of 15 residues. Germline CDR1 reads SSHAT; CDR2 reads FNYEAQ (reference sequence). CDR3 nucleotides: TGTGCTAGCAGCAAAGGGACGGACCGCACAGATACGCAGTATTTT. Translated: CASSKGTDRTDTQYF.

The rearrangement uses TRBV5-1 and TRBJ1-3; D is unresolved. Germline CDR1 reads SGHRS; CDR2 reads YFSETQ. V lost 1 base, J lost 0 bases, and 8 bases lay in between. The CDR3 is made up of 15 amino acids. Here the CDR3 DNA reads TGCGCCAGCAGCTTGCTTAGTTCCTCTGGAAACACCATATATTTT. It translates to CASSLLSSSGNTIYF.

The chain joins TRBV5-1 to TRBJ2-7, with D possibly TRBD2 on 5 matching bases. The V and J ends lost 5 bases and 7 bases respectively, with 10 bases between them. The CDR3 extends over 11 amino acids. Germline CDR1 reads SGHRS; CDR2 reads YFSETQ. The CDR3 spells CASRAGGEQYF. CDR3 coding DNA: TGCGCCAGCAGGGCAGGCGGGGAGCAGTACTTC.

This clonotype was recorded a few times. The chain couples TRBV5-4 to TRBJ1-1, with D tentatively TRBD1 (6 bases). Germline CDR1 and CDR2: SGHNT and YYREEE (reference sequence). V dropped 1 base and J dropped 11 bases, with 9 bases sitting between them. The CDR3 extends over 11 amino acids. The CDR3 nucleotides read TGTGCCAGCAGCTTGCAGGGGCTCGCTTTCTTT. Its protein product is CASSLQGLAFF. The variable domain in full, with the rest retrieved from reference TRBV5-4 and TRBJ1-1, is ETGVTQSPTHLIKTRGQQVTLRCSSQSGHNTVSWYQQALGQGPQFIFQYYREEENGRGNFPPRFSGLQFPNYSSELNVNALELDDSALYLCASSLQGLAFFGQGTRLTVV.

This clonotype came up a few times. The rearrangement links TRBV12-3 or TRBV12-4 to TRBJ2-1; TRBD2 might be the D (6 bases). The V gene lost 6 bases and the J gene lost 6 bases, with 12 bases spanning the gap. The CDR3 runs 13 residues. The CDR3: CASREAGFNEQFF. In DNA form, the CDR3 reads TGTGCCAGCAGGGAAGCGGGCTTCAATGAGCAGTTCTTC.

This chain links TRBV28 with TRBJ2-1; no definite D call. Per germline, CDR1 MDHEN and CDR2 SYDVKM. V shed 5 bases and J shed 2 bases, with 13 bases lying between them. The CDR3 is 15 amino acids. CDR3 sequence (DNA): TGTGCCAGCAGTGTGGCCTTCGCCCCCTACAATGAGCAGTTCTTC. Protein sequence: CASSVAFAPYNEQFF.

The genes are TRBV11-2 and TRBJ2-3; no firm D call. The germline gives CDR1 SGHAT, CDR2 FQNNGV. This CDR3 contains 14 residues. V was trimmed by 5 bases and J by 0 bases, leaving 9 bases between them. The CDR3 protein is CASSRSRSTDTQYF. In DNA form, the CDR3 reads TGTGCCAGCAGCAGAAGCCGTAGCACAGATACGCAGTATTTT.